This is a list of T cell receptor beta chains from one sample in a study of metastatic and nonmetastatic thyroid tumors. TCRdb re-called the PCR reads with MiXCR. Of about 10,000 clones in the sample, approximately 22% were seen once. The material sequenced was adjacent normal tissue. The receptors here all came from a female donor with papillary thyroid cancer or a benign thyroid nodule (not recorded which). Some clones in this sample may be carry-over from other donors' samples. Each CDR3 is given with its conserved first and last residue.

TRBV2,17,CASRDRRGASSGNTIYF
TRBV6-1,15,CASSEEPGGSYEQYF
TRBV5-1,14,CASSLAQSTGELFF
TRBV27,12,CASSDDRYEQYF
TRBV28,18,CASSTIQNRDRYNFEQFF
TRBV20-1,13,CSARSSVDYGYTF
TRBV7-2,15,CASKLVVASTDTQYF
TRBV12-3/TRBV12-4,14,CASSLGRGSEKLFF
TRBV6-1,11,CASGVNQPQHF
TRBV9,15,CASSPRPNWDSPLHF
TRBV11-2,16,CASSLVGGQGGYGYTF
TRBV27,14,CASSDRGDTGELFF
TRBV27,17,CASSLVGSSGSSYEQYF
TRBV4-3,15,CASSRGDRWNTEAFF
TRBV5-1,12,CASSLNGYEQYF
TRBV27,14,CASSFQSNTGELFF
TRBV7-9,13,CASQKGSYNEQFF
TRBV6-1,14,CASSPGRKVTQQYF
TRBV6-1,17,CASSRTPGQGGTGELFF
TRBV6-4,14,CASSGQGSTDTQYF
TRBV11-2,18,CASILVHPRTGVVYEQYF
TRBV10-2,15,CASSKLAGITDTQYF
TRBV24-1,14,CATGTGQGNYGYTF
TRBV6-1,17,CASSAPQGIGSYNEQFF
TRBV12-3/TRBV12-4,15,CASRGTTTQSYEQYF
TRBV5-1,15,CASSSVQGVYNEQFF
TRBV30,13,CAWSRQLGNTIYF
TRBV12-3/TRBV12-4,15,CASSYRRSGANVLTF
TRBV18,14,CASSPGLPLGELFF
TRBV20-1,14,CSARFTGYNQPQHF
TRBV27,13,CASSPRTGETQYF
TRBV6-1,14,CASRLQGIGQPQHF
TRBV5-1,17,CASSSVRTGLGTDTQYF
TRBV9,16,CASSPRAESNTDTQYF